The 27 T cell receptor beta chains in this list originate from one sample, sequenced in a study of blood T cell repertoires in COVID-19. Profiled with immunoSEQ multiplex PCR; TCRdb holds only in-frame clones, not every one. This table has 350,000 to 450,000 clones, approximately 91% appearing once. The material sequenced was PBMCs or T cells enriched from blood (not recorded which). These receptors came from a woman aged 18-29 years who had been exposed to COVID-19.

This clone was seen once. V usage is TRBV11-2 and J usage is TRBJ2-2, with D possibly TRBD2 on 5 matching bases. With 1 base removed from V and 4 bases from J, the gap between germline ends came to 13 bases. The germline gives CDR1 SGHAT, CDR2 FQNNGV. This CDR3 is 16 amino acids long. CDR3 bases: TGTGCCAGCAGCTTAGTGGGTACGGGGTCCACCGGGGAGCTGTTTTTT. Translating it yields CASSLVGTGSTGELFF.

The gene calls are TRBV6-5 and TRBJ1-2; D remains ambiguous. Per germline, CDR1 MNHEY and CDR2 SVGAGI. The CDR3 spans 15 residues. V shed 0 bases and J shed 3 bases, with 11 bases lying between them. The chain's CDR3 is CASSYSIAGYYGYTF. The CDR3 region has the DNA TGTGCCAGCAGTTACTCGATCGCGGGGTACTATGGCTACACCTTC.

This clone turned up a few times. Written as DNA, the CDR3 is TGTGCCAGCATAGAAACACAGCTGAACACTGAAGCTTTCTTT. Its protein is CASIETQLNTEAFF. The chain employs TRBV28 and TRBJ1-1, with no clear D. Germline V CDR1 and CDR2: MDHEN, SYDVKM. The CDR3 runs to 14 residues. With 7 bases removed from V and 0 bases from J, the gap between germline ends came to 12 bases.

The V and J genes are TRBV5-3 and TRBJ1-2; 11 positions agree with TRBD1. TRBV5-3 falls under the ORF class, with uncertain function. V lost 4 bases to trimming and J lost 6 bases; unmatched junction nucleotides: 2. The CDR3 runs 13 residues. CDR3 sequence: CARSRTGGNGYTF. The CDR3 nucleotides read TGTGCCAGAAGCAGGACAGGGGGCAATGGCTACACCTTC.

CDR3 DNA sequence: TGTGCCAGCAATGCGGTAAGCGGCGAGCAGTACTTC. Translation gives CASNAVSGEQYF. This sequence joins TRBV6-5 and TRBJ2-7; possible D gene TRBD2, 5 bases. Germline-derived CDR1 and CDR2 are MNHEY and SVGAGI. Trimming took 7 bases from V and 6 from J, leaving 13 bases between them. The CDR3 is made up of 12 amino acids.

The chain recombines TRBV27 with TRBJ2-7; no clear D gene. V was trimmed by 6 bases and J by 2 bases, leaving 14 bases between them. This CDR3 is built from 14 residues. CDR1 MNHEY and CDR2 SMNVEV come from the germline V gene (reference sequence). DNA of the CDR3: TGTGCCAGCAGCCTGGCTCCCCCTCCCTACGAGCAGTACTTC. This encodes CASSLAPPPYEQYF.

CDR3 bases: TGTGCCAGCAGTGAGCCTCGGGCCGGGGAGCTGTTTTTT. Residues: CASSEPRAGELFF. The chain carries TRBV2 and TRBJ2-2; D not resolved. Trimming pared 3 bases from V and 6 bases from J, leaving 8 bases between. Germline assignment: CDR1 SNHLY and CDR2 FYNNEI. This CDR3 is built from 13 residues.

The genes are TRBV15 and TRBJ2-3; D might be TRBD1 (6 bases). Trimming pared 0 bases from V and 4 bases from J, leaving 14 bases between. Germline values: CDR1 LNHNV, CDR2 YYDKDF (reference sequence). The CDR3 has 16 residues. The CDR3 DNA reads TGTGCCACCAGCAGAGATAGGCTCAGGGGCCCAGATACGCAGTATTTT. Translation gives CATSRDRLRGPDTQYF.

The chain couples TRBV30 to TRBJ2-7, with D maybe TRBD2 (5 bases). Per germline, CDR1 GTSNPN and CDR2 SVGIG (reference sequence). The CDR3 extends over 13 amino acids. V was shortened by 2 bases and J by 6 bases, with 14 bases between the two germline ends. The CDR3 DNA is TGTGCCTGGAGTCAAACTTATCGGGGCGAGCAGTACTTC. Encoded protein: CAWSQTYRGEQYF.

V gene TRBV7-9 combines with J gene TRBJ1-2; 7 bases map to TRBD1. Germline CDR1 reads SEHNR; CDR2 reads FQNEAQ (reference sequence). With V trimmed by 5 bases and J by 3 bases, 3 bases remained unmatched. The CDR3 is 13 amino acids. This CDR3 is CASSPQGYYGYTF. CDR3 nucleotides: TGTGCCAGCAGCCCACAGGGGTACTATGGCTACACCTTC.

The chain employs TRBV25-1 and TRBJ2-2; the D gene is possibly TRBD1 (5 bases). V shed 2 bases and J shed 3 bases, with 10 bases lying between them. This CDR3 is built from 15 residues. Germline CDR1 is MGHDK and CDR2 is SYGVNS. This CDR3 is CASSELTGYTGELFF. The CDR3, as DNA: TGTGCCAGCAGTGAACTCACAGGCTACACCGGGGAGCTGTTTTTT.

The rearrangement joins TRBV19 to TRBJ2-7; 9 positions match TRBD1. The V segment lost 5 bases and the J segment 5 bases; nucleotides outside the gene matches: 7. Looked up from germline, CDR1 is LNHDA and CDR2 is SQIVND (reference sequence). The CDR3 is made up of 14 amino acids. DNA for the CDR3: TGTGCCAGTAGTGTCGGACAGGGGACTGACGAGCAGTACTTC. It translates to CASSVGQGTDEQYF.

The gene calls are TRBV6-5 and TRBJ2-5; TRBD1 agrees at 7 bases. This CDR3 is 14 amino acids long. The V segment lost 6 bases and the J segment 7 bases; nucleotides outside the gene matches: 11. Germline V gene lookup returns CDR1 MNHEY and CDR2 SVGAGI. In DNA form, the CDR3 reads TGTGCCAGCAGCTTGGGACAGTGGATGGGGACCCAGTACTTC. The encoded protein is CASSLGQWMGTQYF.

The rearrangement uses TRBV11-3 and TRBJ2-2; 9 bases agree with TRBD2. Per germline, CDR1 SGHNT and CDR2 YENEEA. J gave up 4 bases and V 3 bases, and 6 bases lay outside the gene matches. This CDR3 region has 16 residues. The DNA for the CDR3 is TGTGCCAGCAGCTTTAGCGGGAGCCCAATCACCGGGGAGCTGTTTTTT. Protein: CASSFSGSPITGELFF.

J is TRBJ2-1 and V is TRBV7-2; TRBD2 aligns across 9 bases. This CDR3 has 15 amino acids. Germline CDR1 SGHTA, CDR2 FQGNSA. After removal of 5 bases from V and 3 bases from J, the junction contained 5 bases not matched to a gene. In DNA, the CDR3 is TGTGCCAGCAGCGTCCGAGCGGGGGGCTACAATGAGCAGTTCTTC. Translating gives CASSVRAGGYNEQFF.

V gene TRBV6-1 combines with J gene TRBJ2-7; 7 positions agree with TRBD2. This CDR3 contains 15 residues. The germline gives CDR1 MNHNS, CDR2 SASEGT. The V segment lost 3 bases and the J segment 5 bases; nucleotides outside the gene matches: 10. The CDR3 DNA follows: TGTGCCAGCAGTGAGGCGCCGGGACTACTGGACGAGCAGTACTTC. Protein product: CASSEAPGLLDEQYF.

This chain uses TRBV19 with TRBJ2-3, with 7 bases identical to TRBD1. Germline assignment: CDR1 LNHDA and CDR2 SQIVND (reference sequence). The CDR3 contains 19 residues. The trim removed 2 bases at V and 0 bases at J, leaving 14 bases unmatched. The CDR3 reads CASSIKGQFTYSSTDTQYF. The DNA for the CDR3 is TGTGCCAGTAGTATAAAGGGACAGTTTACCTATTCTAGCACAGATACGCAGTATTTT. Based on the CDR3 plus reference TRBV19 and TRBJ2-3, the full variable domain is DGGITQSPKYLFRKEGQNVTLSCEQNLNHDAMYWYRQDPGQGLRLIYYSQIVNDFQKGDIAEGYSVSREKKESFPLTVTSAQKNPTAFYLCASSIKGQFTYSSTDTQYFGPGTRLTVL.

The V call is TRBV7-2, the J call TRBJ1-5; TRBD1 is a possible D gene (6 bases). The germline gives CDR1 SGHTA, CDR2 FQGNSA. CDR3 length equals 14 residues. V was shortened by 1 base and J by 7 bases, with 11 bases between the two germline ends. CDR3 sequence: CASSLDRVRQPQHF. In DNA, the CDR3 is TGTGCCAGCAGCTTAGACAGGGTTCGACAGCCCCAGCATTTT.

The chain is built from TRBV2 and TRBJ2-1; TRBD1 matches at 10 bases. Trimming took 6 bases from V and 4 from J; bases not matched to a gene: 6. CDR1 and CDR2 (germline): SNHLY, FYNNEI. This CDR3 has 15 residues. The CDR3 region is CASRRDRGSYNEQFF. The CDR3 nucleotides are TGTGCCAGCAGACGGGACAGGGGCTCGTACAATGAGCAGTTCTTC.

The chain recombines TRBV19 with TRBJ2-1, with TRBD2 matching over 8 bases. Per germline, CDR1 LNHDA and CDR2 SQIVND (reference sequence). The V gene end was trimmed by 9 bases and the J gene end by 8 bases; junction bases not matched to a gene: 12. The CDR3 runs 14 residues. The CDR3 reads CASAFGTREHEQFF. For the CDR3, the DNA is TGTGCCAGCGCCTTCGGGACTAGAGAGCATGAGCAGTTCTTC.

The V gene is TRBV28, the J gene TRBJ1-5; possible D gene TRBD1, 5 bases. Trimming pared 2 bases from V and 2 bases from J, leaving 10 bases between. CDR1 and CDR2 from the germline V gene are MDHEN and SYDVKM. The CDR3 extends over 15 amino acids. CDR3 DNA: TGTGCCAGCAGTTTAGAAGGGGAAGGCAATCAGCCCCAGCATTTT. Protein sequence: CASSLEGEGNQPQHF.

The genes are TRBV4-1 and TRBJ1-6; TRBD1 matches at 7 bases. The CDR3 loop spans 16 amino acids. V dropped 7 bases and J dropped 8; count of bases not matched to a gene: 14. Germline V gene lookup returns CDR1 MGHRA and CDR2 YSYEKL. The CDR3 coding sequence is TGCGCCAGCAACCGCAATATCGACAGGGTTGATTCACCCCTCCACTTT. It is translated as CASNRNIDRVDSPLHF.

In this sample, this clone turned up once. The chain employs TRBV28 and TRBJ2-7, with 8 positions matching TRBD1. V shed 6 bases, J shed 0 bases, and the junction held 7 bases outside the gene matches. There are 15 residues in the CDR3. Germline CDR1 is MDHEN and CDR2 is SYDVKM. CDR3 region: CASSIQGEGSYEQYF. Written as DNA, the CDR3 is TGTGCCAGCAGCATACAGGGGGAAGGCTCCTACGAGCAGTACTTC.

This clone was counted a single time. The chain couples TRBV19 to TRBJ1-1, with unresolved D. V was pared by 10 bases and J by 4 bases, with 19 bases between. CDR1 is LNHDA, CDR2 SQIVND, per germline (reference sequence). The CDR3 totals 14 residues. CDR3 region: CATESPWSGTEAFF. CDR3 sequence (DNA): TGTGCCACCGAATCGCCGTGGTCGGGCACTGAAGCTTTCTTT.

The chain recombines TRBV15 with TRBJ2-3; D is ambiguous. Germline assignment: CDR1 LNHNV and CDR2 YYDKDF (reference sequence). V was cut by 5 bases and J by 3 bases, with 15 bases left in between. This CDR3 comprises 15 residues. CDR3 sequence reads: CATSLEHFGTDTQYF. The CDR3 DNA follows: TGTGCCACCAGCTTGGAGCACTTCGGTACAGATACGCAGTATTTT.

The V gene is TRBV19, the J gene TRBJ1-1; 12 bases match TRBD1. The V gene end was trimmed by 8 bases and the J gene end by 4 bases; junction bases not matched to a gene: 11. CDR1 is LNHDA and CDR2 is SQIVND in the germline V gene (reference sequence). This CDR3 has 16 residues. CDR3 DNA: TGTGCCAGTCGACCCGGGACAGGGGGCTGGGGCACTGAAGCTTTCTTT. This sequence encodes CASRPGTGGWGTEAFF.

The chain has TRBV15 and TRBJ2-5; D gene uncertain. The CDR3 contains 15 residues. V shed 0 bases and J shed 4 bases, with 12 bases lying between them. Germline CDR1 LNHNV, CDR2 YYDKDF (reference sequence). The CDR3 DNA reads TGTGCCACCAGCAGAGATAGCATCCCTAGAGAGACCCAGTACTTC. Translated, it gives CATSRDSIPRETQYF.